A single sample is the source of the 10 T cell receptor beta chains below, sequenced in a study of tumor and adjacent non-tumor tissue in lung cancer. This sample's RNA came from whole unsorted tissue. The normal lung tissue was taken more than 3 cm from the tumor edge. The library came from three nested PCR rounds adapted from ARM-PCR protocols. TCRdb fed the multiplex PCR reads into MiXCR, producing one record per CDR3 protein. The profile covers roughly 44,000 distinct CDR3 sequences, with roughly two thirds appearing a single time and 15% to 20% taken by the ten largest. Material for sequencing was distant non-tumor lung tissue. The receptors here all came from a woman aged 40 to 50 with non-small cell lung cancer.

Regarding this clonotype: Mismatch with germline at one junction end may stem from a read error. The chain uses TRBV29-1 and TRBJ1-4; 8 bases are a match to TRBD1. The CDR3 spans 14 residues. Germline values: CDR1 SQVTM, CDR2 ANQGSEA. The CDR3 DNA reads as TGCAGCGTGGAGGGGACAGGAGACGGTGAAAAACTGCTTTTT. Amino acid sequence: CSVEGTGDGEKLLF.

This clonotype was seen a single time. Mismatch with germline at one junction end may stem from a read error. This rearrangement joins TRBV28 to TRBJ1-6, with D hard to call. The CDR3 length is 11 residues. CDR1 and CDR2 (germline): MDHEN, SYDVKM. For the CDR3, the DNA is TGTGCCAACAGTCAAAATTCACCCCTCCACTTT. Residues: CANSQNSPLHF.

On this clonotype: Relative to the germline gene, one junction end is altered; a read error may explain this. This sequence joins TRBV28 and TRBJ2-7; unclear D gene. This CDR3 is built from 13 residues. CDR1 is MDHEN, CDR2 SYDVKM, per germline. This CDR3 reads CANRAQSLPEHYF. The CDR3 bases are TGTGCCAACAGAGCCCAATCCCTCCCCGAGCATTACTTC.

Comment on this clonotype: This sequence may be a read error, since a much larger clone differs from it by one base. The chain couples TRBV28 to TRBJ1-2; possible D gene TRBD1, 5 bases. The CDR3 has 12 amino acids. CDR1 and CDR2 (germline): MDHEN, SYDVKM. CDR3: CVSSFGGVGYTF. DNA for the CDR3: TGTGTCAGCAGTTTCGGGGGGGTTGGCTACACCTTC.

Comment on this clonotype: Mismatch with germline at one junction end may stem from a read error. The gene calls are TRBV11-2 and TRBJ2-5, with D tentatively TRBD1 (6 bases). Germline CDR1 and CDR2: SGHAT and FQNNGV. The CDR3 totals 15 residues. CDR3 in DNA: TGTGCCAGCATCAAATTCGGACAGACACAAGATACCCAGTATTTC. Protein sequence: CASIKFGQTQDTQYF.

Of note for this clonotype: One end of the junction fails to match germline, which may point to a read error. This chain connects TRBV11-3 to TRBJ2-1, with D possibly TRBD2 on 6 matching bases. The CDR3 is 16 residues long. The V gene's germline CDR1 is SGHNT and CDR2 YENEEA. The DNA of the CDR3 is TGTGCCAACAGCAGGCAGGGCGTGGCGGGGTACAATGAGCAATTCTTC. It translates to CANSRQGVAGYNEQFF. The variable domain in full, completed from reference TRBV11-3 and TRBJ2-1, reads EAGVVQSPRYKIIEKKQPVAFWCNPISGHNTLYWYLQNLGQGPELLIRYENEEAVDDSQLPKDRFSAERLKGVDSTLKIQPAELGDSAVYLCANSRQGVAGYNEQFFGPGTRLTVL.

The CDR3 is CATSSQGRRWGGMAKNIQYF. CDR3 bases: TGTGCCACCAGCAGCCAAGGCAGGAGGTGGGGAGGAATGGCCAAAAACATTCAGTACTTC. This chain joins TRBV15 and TRBJ2-4, with D tentatively TRBD2 (6 bases). The CDR3 has 20 residues. Trimming stripped 3 bases from V and 1 base from J, with 25 bases between. In germline, CDR1 is LNHNV, CDR2 YYDKDF (reference sequence).

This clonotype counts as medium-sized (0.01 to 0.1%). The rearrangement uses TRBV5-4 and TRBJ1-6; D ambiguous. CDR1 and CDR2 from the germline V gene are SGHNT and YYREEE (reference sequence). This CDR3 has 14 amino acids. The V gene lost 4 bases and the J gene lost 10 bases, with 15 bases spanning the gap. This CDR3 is CASSPGLGFSPLHF. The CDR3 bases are TGTGCCAGCAGCCCCGGCTTGGGGTTCTCACCCCTCCACTTT.

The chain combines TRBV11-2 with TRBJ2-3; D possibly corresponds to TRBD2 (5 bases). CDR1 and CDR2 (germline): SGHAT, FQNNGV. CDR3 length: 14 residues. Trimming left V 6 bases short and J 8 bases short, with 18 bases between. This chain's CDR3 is CASSPLSAAGTQYF. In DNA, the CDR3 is TGTGCCAGCAGTCCTCTTAGCGCGGCAGGTACGCAGTATTTT.

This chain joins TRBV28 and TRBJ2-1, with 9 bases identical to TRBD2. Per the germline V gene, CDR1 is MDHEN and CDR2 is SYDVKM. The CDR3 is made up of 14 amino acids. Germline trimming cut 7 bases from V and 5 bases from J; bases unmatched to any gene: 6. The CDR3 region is CASKERGDHNEQFF. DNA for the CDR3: TGTGCCAGCAAAGAGCGGGGGGATCACAATGAGCAGTTCTTC.